Shown below are 25 T cell receptor beta chains from a single sample sequenced in a study of PD-1 blockade in classical Hodgkin lymphoma. Each patient relapsed following autologous stem cell transplantation, and prior brentuximab vedotin exposure differed. Profiling relied on immunoSEQ multiplex PCR, and the TCRdb table lists in-frame clones only, not all of them. The sample carries tens of thousands of clones, 85% to 95% recorded once. Sequencing was performed on peripheral blood mononuclear cells (PBMCs), taken at baseline. All receptors come from a human donor with classical Hodgkin lymphoma.

The chain couples TRBV5-1 to TRBJ2-2, with unresolved D. Germline V gene sequence: CDR1 SGHRS, CDR2 YFSETQ. The CDR3 is made up of 13 amino acids. Trimming took off 2 bases at V and 1 base at J, with 3 bases between the two ends. The CDR3 here is CASSFQNTGELFF. In DNA form, the CDR3 reads TGCGCCAGCAGCTTTCAGAACACCGGGGAGCTGTTTTTT.

This clone is a singleton in its sample. This chain uses TRBV6-5 with TRBJ1-2; 10 bases fit TRBD1. CDR1 MNHEY and CDR2 SVGAGI come from the germline V gene. V dropped 2 bases and J dropped 3; count of bases not matched to a gene: 3. The CDR3 spans 15 residues. The CDR3 DNA follows: TGTGCCAGCAGTTACCACGACAGGGGGCACTATGGCTACACCTTC. Amino acids: CASSYHDRGHYGYTF.

The J gene is TRBJ2-2, the V gene TRBV18; D gene uncertain. This CDR3 has 15 amino acids. Germline-derived CDR1 and CDR2 are KGHSH and LQKENI. V was pared by 2 bases and J by 5 bases, with 12 bases between. The CDR3 sequence is CASSPLMWRTGELFF. CDR3 coding DNA: TGTGCCAGCTCACCATTGATGTGGAGAACCGGGGAGCTGTTTTTT.

The chain couples TRBV29-1 to TRBJ2-7; D ambiguous. The CDR3 covers 12 residues. In germline, CDR1 is SQVTM, CDR2 ANQGSEA. Trimming removed 6 bases from V and 1 base from J, with 10 bases in between. The CDR3 loop reads CSVSHESYEQYF. The CDR3 bases are TGCAGCGTAAGTCATGAGTCCTACGAGCAGTACTTC.

The chain links TRBV6-5 to TRBJ2-7, with 9 bases that match TRBD1. Per germline, CDR1 MNHEY and CDR2 SVGAGI. V was clipped by 10 bases and J by 2 bases; unmatched bases: 6. There are 13 residues in the CDR3. The CDR3 loop reads CATSGQGPYEQYF. DNA for the CDR3: TGTGCCACCTCGGGACAGGGCCCCTACGAGCAGTACTTC.

This rearrangement joins TRBV9 to TRBJ1-5, with D uncertain. Between the trimmed V and J ends, which lost 1 base and 4 bases, there was a span of 9 bases. CDR1 SGDLS and CDR2 YYNGEE come from the germline V gene. CDR3 length: 14 residues. In DNA, the CDR3 is TGTGCCAGCAGCGTAACCGATTTTAATCAGCCCCAGCATTTT. It translates to CASSVTDFNQPQHF.

This clone was observed a single time. The J gene is TRBJ2-5, the V gene TRBV23-1, with D tentatively TRBD1 or TRBD2 (5 bases each). TRBV23-1 qualifies as an ORF whose function is uncertain. The CDR3 runs to 20 residues. V was clipped by 4 bases and J by 3 bases, with 30 bases between them. The CDR3 loop reads CASSPEPPGPKTPEKETQYF. In nucleotides, the CDR3 is TGCGCCAGCAGTCCCGAACCCCCGGGACCGAAGACCCCGGAGAAAGAGACCCAGTACTTC.

The rearrangement links TRBV14 to TRBJ1-1; the match to TRBD1 covers 7 bases. Looked up from germline, CDR1 is SGHDN and CDR2 is FVKESK. The trim removed 3 bases at V and 2 bases at J, leaving 6 bases unmatched. This CDR3 is built from 15 residues. Here the CDR3 DNA reads TGTGCCAGCAGCCAGCCCGGGACAGTAAACACTGAAGCTTTCTTT. It yields the protein CASSQPGTVNTEAFF.

This chain connects TRBV9 to TRBJ2-2, with TRBD2 identical over 10 bases. The junction had 10 bases not matched to a gene; V was cut back by 4 bases and J by 4 bases. The CDR3 is 17 residues long. Germline values: CDR1 SGDLS, CDR2 YYNGEE. The CDR3: CASSQDPSGGPTGELFF. Written as DNA, the CDR3 is TGTGCCAGCAGCCAGGATCCTAGCGGGGGACCCACCGGGGAGCTGTTTTTT.

V and J are TRBV28 and TRBJ2-5, with 7 positions matching TRBD2. There are 14 residues in the CDR3. The germline V gene encodes CDR1 MDHEN and CDR2 SYDVKM. Trimming at V came to 3 bases and at J to 4 bases, leaving 5 bases not matched to a gene. The CDR3 DNA reads as TGTGCCAGCAGTTTTGGTCCTAGCGGAGAGACCCAGTACTTC. Translation: CASSFGPSGETQYF.

The chain uses TRBV5-3 and TRBJ2-1; 14 bases align to TRBD2. TRBV5-3 falls under the ORF class, with uncertain function. V was pared by 1 base and J by 13 bases, with 7 bases of the junction left unmatched. The CDR3 totals 15 residues. The chain's CDR3 is CARSLRTSGRIYQFF. The CDR3 DNA follows: TGTGCCAGAAGCTTGCGGACTAGCGGGAGGATTTACCAGTTCTTC.

This chain joins TRBV9 and TRBJ2-3, with D perhaps TRBD1 or TRBD2 (5 bases each). The CDR3 contains 16 residues. V was clipped by 0 bases and J by 2 bases, with 13 bases between them. Germline V gene data show CDR1 as SGDLS and CDR2 as YYNGEE. This chain's CDR3 is CASSVGSGAHTDTQYF. In nucleotides, the CDR3 is TGTGCCAGCAGCGTAGGTTCCGGGGCGCACACAGATACGCAGTATTTT.

The rearrangement joins TRBV7-3 to TRBJ2-3, with D unresolved. Germline loops: CDR1 SGHTA, CDR2 FQGTGA. Trimming cost V 5 bases and J 0 bases, with 9 bases left between them. This CDR3 spans 14 amino acids. The CDR3 reads CASSLRTSTDTQYF. The CDR3 nucleotides are TGTGCCAGCAGCCTGCGGACGAGCACAGATACGCAGTATTTT.

This chain connects TRBV19 to TRBJ1-1; D ambiguous. The CDR3 loop spans 17 amino acids. The V and J ends lost 2 bases and 6 bases respectively, with 22 bases between them. Looked up from germline, CDR1 is LNHDA and CDR2 is SQIVND (reference sequence). The CDR3 DNA is TGTGCCAGTAGTATATCAATGTTGGGGAAGGGCCTCCCTGAAGCTTTCTTT. This translates into CASSISMLGKGLPEAFF.

This clone has just a few counts. The rearrangement joins TRBV9 to TRBJ2-2; possibly TRBD1 or TRBD2 for D (7 bases each). This CDR3 region has 19 residues. Looked up from germline, CDR1 is SGDLS and CDR2 is YYNGEE. V lost 0 bases, J lost 2 bases, and 20 bases lay in between. Written as DNA, the CDR3 is TGTGCCAGCAGCGTAGCTGGGGGAGGGGGCGCGTCCAACACCGGGGAGCTGTTTTTT. Protein: CASSVAGGGGASNTGELFF.

The V and J genes are TRBV19 and TRBJ1-1, with a weak D call TRBD1 (5 bases). The length of the CDR3 is 15 residues. V lost 3 bases and J lost 4, with 15 bases in between. Germline V CDR1 and CDR2: LNHDA, SQIVND (reference sequence). CDR3 residues: CASSIGTWGFTEAFF. DNA of the CDR3: TGTGCCAGTAGTATCGGGACCTGGGGGTTCACTGAAGCTTTCTTT.

The V call is TRBV27, the J call TRBJ1-5; possibly TRBD1 for D (5 bases). V was trimmed by 3 bases and J by 6 bases, leaving 12 bases between them. CDR1 and CDR2 (germline): MNHEY, SMNVEV (reference sequence). CDR3 length: 14 amino acids. The CDR3 coding sequence is TGTGCCAGCAGTTTGGGCAGGGTCGGTCAGCCCCAGCATTTT. Translated: CASSLGRVGQPQHF.

The count of this clone is one. The CDR3 sequence is CASSFSGQGASVTEAFF. The CDR3 DNA is TGTGCCAGCAGCTTCTCTGGACAGGGGGCTTCGGTCACTGAAGCTTTCTTT. V gene TRBV5-4 combines with J gene TRBJ1-1, with TRBD1 matching 11 bases. J gave up 4 bases and V 2 bases, and 10 bases lay outside the gene matches. The V gene's germline CDR1 is SGHNT and CDR2 YYREEE (reference sequence). The CDR3 sequence is 17 residues long.

This rearrangement joins TRBV5-1 to TRBJ2-7, with 9 bases lining up with TRBD1. V shed 3 bases and J 5 bases; nucleotides not matched to a gene: 6. Germline CDR1 reads SGHRS; CDR2 reads YFSETQ. This CDR3 comprises 14 residues. The CDR3 spells CASSYGTGINEQYF. The CDR3 DNA follows: TGCGCCAGCAGCTACGGGACAGGGATCAACGAGCAGTACTTC.

CDR3 in DNA: TGTGCCAGCAGACCCGATGACCTGACGGCGGCCCAAGAGACCCAGTACTTC. Protein sequence: CASRPDDLTAAQETQYF. The chain combines TRBV2 with TRBJ2-5; D gene uncertain. Per germline, CDR1 SNHLY and CDR2 FYNNEI. V was shortened by 6 bases and J by 1 base, with 21 bases between the two germline ends. The CDR3 is 17 residues long.

The rearrangement links TRBV5-1 to TRBJ1-3; tentatively, D is TRBD1 (6 bases). Trimming took off 2 bases at V and 4 bases at J, with 16 bases between the two ends. The CDR3 runs to 16 residues. Looked up from germline, CDR1 is SGHRS and CDR2 is YFSETQ. CDR3 loop: CASSLGGDMTGNTIYF. The CDR3 nucleotides are TGCGCCAGCAGCTTAGGGGGGGATATGACCGGAAACACCATATATTTT.

The CDR3 nucleotides read TGTGCCAGCAGTTTTCACCGGACCGACGCGCGGGGGTACGAGCAGTACTTC. Its protein is CASSFHRTDARGYEQYF. This sequence joins TRBV5-8 and TRBJ2-7; TRBD2 matches 7 bases. Losses at the gene ends were 5 bases for V and 4 bases for J; bases not matched to a gene: 18. Germline V gives CDR1 SGHTS, CDR2 YDEGEE. The length of the CDR3 is 17 residues.

This rearrangement joins TRBV18 to TRBJ2-3; D call uncertain. The CDR3 is made up of 16 amino acids. Germline V gives CDR1 KGHSH, CDR2 LQKENI. The germline V and J ends were trimmed by 3 bases and 2 bases, with 15 bases remaining between them. The CDR3 region has the DNA TGTGCCAGCTCACCCACGAAAAGGACCTTCACAGATACGCAGTATTTT. Translating it yields CASSPTKRTFTDTQYF.

The rearrangement joins TRBV14 to TRBJ2-3; D is unclear. Germline CDR1 and CDR2: SGHDN and FVKESK. Trimming took off 4 bases at V and 5 bases at J, with 10 bases between the two ends. The CDR3 contains 13 residues. The CDR3 here is CASSRYARDTQYF. The CDR3, as DNA: TGTGCCAGCAGCCGCTATGCCCGAGATACGCAGTATTTT. The entire variable domain, with the rest obtained from reference TRBV14 and TRBJ2-3, is as follows: EAGVTQFPSHSVIEKGQTVTLRCDPISGHDNLYWYRRVMGKEIKFLLHFVKESKQDESGMPNNRFLAERTGGTYSTLKVQPAELEDSGVYFCASSRYARDTQYFGPGTRLTVL.

This rearrangement joins TRBV2 to TRBJ2-5; 12 bases line up with TRBD2. The junction had 11 bases not matched to a gene; V was cut back by 4 bases and J by 5 bases. In germline, CDR1 is SNHLY, CDR2 FYNNEI. The CDR3 has 17 residues. The CDR3 protein is CASSVLAGGQDFETQYF. As DNA, the CDR3 is TGTGCCAGCAGTGTCCTAGCGGGGGGGCAGGATTTTGAGACCCAGTACTTC. The whole variable domain, filled in from reference TRBV2 and TRBJ2-5, reads EPEVTQTPSHQVTQMGQEVILRCVPISNHLYFYWYRQILGQKVEFLVSFYNNEISEKSEIFDDQFSVERPDGSNFTLKIRSTKLEDSAMYFCASSVLAGGQDFETQYFGPGTRLLVL.